The T cell receptor beta chain under discussion was sequenced for a study of tissue T cells after allogeneic stem cell transplantation. Study-level points and caveats: Few T cell clones were shared across patients, but motif clusters showed tissue-specific shared signatures.

The protocol was immunoSEQ multiplex PCR, while the TCRdb copy is restricted to in-frame clones and leaves out a portion. The sample shows about 1,300 clones, around 55% of them seen only once. The sample's time point: mouse harvest day 7 after allogeneic transplant. Tail vein injection delivered 10^7 T-cell-depleted bone marrow cells and 10^6 splenic CD5+ T cells. Looked up from germline, CDR1 is FNHDT and CDR2 is SITEND (reference sequence). CDR3 length: 16 amino acids. The junction had 6 bases not matched to a gene; V was cut back by 2 bases and J by 1 base. A note on this clone: No antigen is known for it. The genes are named according to mouse. The read ends 1 residue before the CDR3 terminus; that terminus is restored from the germline J gene.

Input material: liver tissue. The gene calls are TRBV19 and TRBJ2-4; 8 nucleotides line up with TRBD2. The sequence derives from a female BALB/c mouse given C57BL/6 T cells with graft-versus-host disease after an allogeneic hematopoietic cell transplant. The CDR3 bases that were read are TGTGCCAGCAGTATGACGCTGGGGGGTGGTCAAAACACCTTGTAC. Its translation: CASSMTLGGGQNTLY. The full CDR3 sequence reads CASSMTLGGGQNTLYF.